This T cell receptor beta chain was identified in a study of blood T cell repertoires in COVID-19. Study-level background: Samples came from the United States, Italy and Spain, spanning acute and convalescent COVID-19. The analysed material was cDNA or gDNA that came from T cells, B-cell-depleted T cells, or PBMCs.

Study processing details: Amplification of reference gene primers was used by the study to estimate nucleated cell counts. Produced via immunoSEQ multiplex PCR; TCRdb's table is partial and in-frame only. The V and J calls and clone size were taken over from that table, and D and trimming were inferred from the DNA. The sample lists approximately 180,000 clones; approximately 85% were seen once. Looked up from germline, CDR1 is SGHTA and CDR2 is FQGTGA. CDR3 length: 16 residues. V trimming: 4 bases; J trimming: 4 bases; junction bases outside the gene matches: 8. The rearrangement links TRBV7-3 to TRBJ2-1; 9 bases fit TRBD2. The sequencing input was peripheral blood. The clonotype comes from a man aged 60-69 years with acute or convalescent COVID-19. The CDR3 loop is CASSSKTSGAYNEQFF. The DNA of the CDR3 is TGTGCCAGCAGCTCCAAGACTAGCGGAGCTTACAATGAGCAGTTCTTC.